Described below is a single T cell receptor (beta chain) sequence and its context. This sample was taken from a study of neoadjuvant anti-PD-1 for oral cavity cancer. Study-wide background: Non-progressing patients received a fourth nivolumab dose near day 43, then surgery on days 50-56.

Blood libraries mostly used approximately 0.5 ug genomic DNA, six replicates each. Produced via immunoSEQ multiplex PCR; TCRdb's table is partial and in-frame only. Here the sample spans more than 13,000 clones, about three quarters being singletons. V was pared by 4 bases and J by 4 bases, with 13 bases between. The germline CDR1 and CDR2 sequences are MNHNS and SASEGT. This CDR3 is 14 amino acids long. As to time point: after neoadjuvant nivolumab, at surgical resection. Patients had HPV-negative, locally advanced oral cavity squamous cell carcinoma. Analysis of PBMCs was direct, with no culture step.

The receptor was derived from a person aged 35-80 years with oral cavity squamous cell carcinoma. Material: PBMCs, obtained after nivolumab (anti-PD-1) treatment. The rearrangement links TRBV6-1 to TRBJ1-1; possibly TRBD1 for D (6 bases). In DNA, the CDR3 is TGTGCCAGCAGTGGACAGGAGAGCGGCACTGAAGCTTTCTTT. Translated: CASSGQESGTEAFF.